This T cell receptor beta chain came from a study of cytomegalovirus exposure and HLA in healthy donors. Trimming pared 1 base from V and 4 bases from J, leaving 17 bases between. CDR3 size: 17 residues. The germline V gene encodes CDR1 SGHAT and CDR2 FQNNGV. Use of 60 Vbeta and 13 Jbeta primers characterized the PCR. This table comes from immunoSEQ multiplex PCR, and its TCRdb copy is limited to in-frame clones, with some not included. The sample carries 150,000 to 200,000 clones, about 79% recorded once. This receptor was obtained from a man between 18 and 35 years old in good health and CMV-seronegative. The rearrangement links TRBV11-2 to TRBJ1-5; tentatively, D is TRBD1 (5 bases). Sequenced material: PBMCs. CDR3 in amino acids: CASSLGHGREGNQPQHF. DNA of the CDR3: TGTGCCAGCAGCTTAGGACACGGCAGGGAGGGGAATCAGCCCCAGCATTTT.